This is a list of T cell receptor beta chains from one sample in a study of T cells in Graves' hyperthyroidism and ophthalmopathy. One entry per CDR3 protein, called by TCRdb with MiXCR from the multiplex PCR reads. The table has about 480,000 distinct CDR3 sequences, about an eighth seen once. The sequenced sample was blood. These receptors originate from a young woman with Graves' hyperthyroidism. Each CDR3 is given with its conserved first and last residue. The D gene is left open where the match is weak. A row's size may be missing; if present it is once, few, many or a size class.

d_gene	v_gene	abundance	j_gene	CDR3nt	CDR3aa
.	TRBV20-1	many	TRBJ1-1	TGCAGTGCTAGTCCCATTTCCGGACGACACAGGACTGAAGCTTTCTTT	CSASPISGRHRTEAFF
.	TRBV27	many	TRBJ2-1	TGTGCCAGCAGTTACCGGGAGCCCCACGCCTCCTACAATGAGCAGTTCTTC	CASSYREPHASYNEQFF
.	TRBV5-1	many	TRBJ2-6	TGCGCCAGCAGCTGGGACTCTGGGGCCAACGTCCTGACTTTC	CASSWDSGANVLTF
.	TRBV20-1	few	TRBJ2-7	TGCAGTGCTAAAGGGGGAGGCTACGAGCAGTACTTC	CSAKGGGYEQYF
TRBD2	TRBV29-1	few	TRBJ2-1	TGCAGCGGTAAGAGCGGGGGTAACAATGAGCAGTTCTTC	CSGKSGGNNEQFF
.	TRBV6-1	few	TRBJ2-5	TGTGCCAGCAGTTCGGACAGTCAAGAGACCCAGTACTTC	CASSSDSQETQYF
TRBD1	TRBV7-2	many	TRBJ2-1	TGTGCCAGCAGCTTCGTTACAGGGGCCTACAATGAGCAGTTCTTC	CASSFVTGAYNEQFF
.	TRBV29-1	many	TRBJ2-3	TGCAGCGTGCCGTTGGGTACGCAGTATTTT	CSVPLGTQYF
.	TRBV11-2	few	TRBJ1-5	TGTGCCAGCAGCCGAATATTAGGTTCTAGCAATCAGCCCCAGCATTTT	CASSRILGSSNQPQHF
.	TRBV6-1	.	TRBJ1-1	TGTGCCAGCACACCGGACAGAACGAACACTGAAGCTTTCTTT	CASTPDRTNTEAFF
.	TRBV5-1	few	TRBJ1-4	TGCGCCAGCAGCTTGGAACTTAATGAAAAACTGTTTTTT	CASSLELNEKLFF
.	TRBV12-3/TRBV12-4	many	TRBJ1-2	TGTGCCAGCAGTTTATCACTAAAGGGGTCCTATGGCTACACCTTC	CASSLSLKGSYGYTF
TRBD2	TRBV10-3	many	TRBJ2-2	TGTGCCATCAGTAGGGGACTAGCGGACACCGGGGAGCTGTTTTTT	CAISRGLADTGELFF
.	TRBV10-3	many	TRBJ1-1	TGTGCCACCCGGGGACGGACCTTGAACACTGAAGCTTTCTTT	CATRGRTLNTEAFF
.	TRBV7-9	.	TRBJ2-2	TGTGCCAGCAGTCAGGGAGGGCTGTTTTTT	CASSQGGLFF
TRBD1	TRBV12-3/TRBV12-4	many	TRBJ1-2	TGTGCCAGCAGTTTTAGGGACAGGGGTTACTATGGCTACACCTTC	CASSFRDRGYYGYTF
TRBD1	TRBV13	many	TRBJ1-1	TGTGCCAGCAGCATAAACAGGGGGCGTACTGAAGCTTTCTTT	CASSINRGRTEAFF
TRBD2	TRBV2	.	TRBJ2-3	TGTGCCAGCGGAGGACTAGCGGGATGGCGGAGAGATACGCAGTATTTT	CASGGLAGWRRDTQYF
.	TRBV12-3/TRBV12-4	.	TRBJ1-2	TGTGCCAGCAAAGGACAGACTAACTATGGCTACACCTTC	CASKGQTNYGYTF
.	TRBV6-5	.	TRBJ1-1	TGTGCCAGCAGTTACCGGAGGGTAAAGGACACTGAAGCTTTCTTT	CASSYRRVKDTEAFF
TRBD2	TRBV18	many	TRBJ2-1	TGTGCCAGCTCACCTTTTATCCCGGGCGGCGGACTAGCGGGAGTCTACAATGAGCAGTTCTTC	CASSPFIPGGGLAGVYNEQFF
TRBD1	TRBV4-1	.	TRBJ1-3	TGCGCCAGCAGCCCCCGGACAGGTTGGAACACCATATATTTT	CASSPRTGWNTIYF
TRBD1	TRBV6-5	many	TRBJ2-3	TGTGCCAGCAGTTACTCGAAGTGGGACAGCTACACAGATACGCAGTATTTT	CASSYSKWDSYTDTQYF
.	TRBV12-3/TRBV12-4	many	TRBJ1-5	TGTGCCAGCGCATCCGACGGACATAGCAATCAGCCCCAGCATTTT	CASASDGHSNQPQHF
.	TRBV4-1	few	TRBJ2-1	TGCGCCAGCTCTACCGCTTCCGCCTACAATGAGCAGTTCTTC	CASSTASAYNEQFF
TRBD2	TRBV12-3/TRBV12-4	many	TRBJ2-2	TGTGCCAGCAGGCCAGCGGGATTGAACACCGGGGAGCTGTTTTTT	CASRPAGLNTGELFF
.	TRBV19	.	TRBJ2-3	TGTGCCAGTAGAATGGACAGAACCACAGATACGCAGTATTTT	CASRMDRTTDTQYF
.	TRBV18	many	TRBJ1-4	TGTGCCAGCTCACCTCTACAGGGTAATGAAAAACTGTTTTTT	CASSPLQGNEKLFF
TRBD1	TRBV29-1	many	TRBJ2-4	TGCAGCGGGGACAGAGGGAACATTCAGTACTTC	CSGDRGNIQYF
.	TRBV12-3/TRBV12-4	many	TRBJ2-6	TGTGCCAGCAGCTCGAGGTGGGCCAACGTCCTGACTTTC	CASSSRWANVLTF
TRBD2	TRBV12-3/TRBV12-4	many	TRBJ2-7	TGTGCCAGCAGCCCGGGACTAGCGGGAGGGGGCAGGTACTTC	CASSPGLAGGGRYF
.	TRBV11-2	many	TRBJ2-1	TGTGCCAGCAGCTTAGAGGCAGGGGCCAATGAGCAGTTCTTC	CASSLEAGANEQFF